This TCR beta chain was documented in a study of blood T cell repertoires in COVID-19 (dated by TCRdb to 2019 to 2021). Context from the whole study: The collaborator samples originated in the United States, Italy and Spain and spanned the acute and convalescent phases of COVID-19. The material from the prospective study consisted of cDNA or gDNA derived from T cells, B-cell-depleted T cells, or PBMCs. Nearly every sample came with metadata listing a de-identified subject ID, COVID-19 status, age in years and sex. The repertoires were released in a freely available public database intended as a resource for research on the immune response to SARS-CoV-2. The dataset comprised deeply sampled blood TCRbeta repertoires from subjects exposed to, actively infected with, or recovered from COVID-19. Where available, HLA class I and class II types were taken from metadata supplied by the sample provider and were not determined by assay-based typing. Samples were obtained from the ongoing ImmuneRACE study (first 160 participants) and from over 1,000 subjects provided by 6 global collaborators.

Comments on this clone: No antigen is known for it. Per-base qualities were not stored, and no clone one base away is much larger.

The collaborating institutions used their own protocols to collect whole blood in K2EDTA tubes. For TCRbeta analysis, collaborators shipped samples in one of three forms: frozen whole blood, isolated PBMCs, or DNA extracted from either of those sample types. On the study overall, not on this receptor specifically: How much clinical and demographic metadata was included differed by source and by participant, and the metadata was provided uncurated.

TCRbeta CDR3 regions were amplified from genomic DNA using the immunoSEQ Assay, a bias-controlled multiplex PCR. The published analysis was carried out like this. Within the assay, amplification of reference gene primers was used to estimate how many nucleated cells each sample contained. Sequence reads were collapsed and filtered to measure the absolute abundance of every unique TCRbeta CDR3 rearrangement. For each sample, productive Simpson clonality was calculated by taking the square root of Simpson's diversity index across productive rearrangements. TCRdb took this table from immuneACCESS and kept in-frame rearrangements with V and J called. Such tables lack part of the clones; where checked against another copy, unresolved V genes explain under half of the gap, and the rest is unexplained. V and J calls and clone size are given by that table; D and trimming were obtained from the DNA. The sample records over 35,000 clones, about 87% of which are singletons. The ten biggest clones cover roughly 7.4% of the sample.

The sample consisted of peripheral blood. The TCR sequence derives from a man aged 50 or older with acute or convalescent COVID-19.

This receptor has the CDR3 CASSSGQLNTEAFF. The sequenced DNA: TGTGCCAGCAGCTCGGGACAGCTTAACACTGAAGCTTTCTTT. The rearranged chain carries TRBV7-8 and TRBJ1-1, and TRBD1 matches 7 of the central bases. The germline V end is reduced by 4 bases and the J end by 2 bases; junction bases left unmatched: 4. Inclusive of the bounding cysteine and phenylalanine, the CDR3 is 14 residues long. CDR3 DNA only is kept here, 42 bases in frame from base 1. CDR1 and CDR2 are drawn from the germline V gene: SGHVS, FQNEAQ.